This TCR beta chain was sequenced in a study of cytomegalovirus exposure and HLA in healthy donors. At the level of the study: Unique TCRs from HLA-typed donors, 70 million to 85 million of them, were held in an early data release.

Study observations and caveats: For TCR beta chains, V- and J-gene trimming was later linked to a missense DCLRE1C variant.

With 60 Vbeta and 13 Jbeta primers, the PCR was carried out. The repertoire was sequenced with immunoSEQ multiplex PCR; TCRdb's copy has only in-frame clones and lacks some. This table holds approximately 180,000 clones, under 85% found once. A remark on this clone: Its antigen is unknown. This specimen includes other DNA sequences encoding the same CDR3.

Trimming took 0 bases from V and 5 from J; bases not matched to a gene: 6. The CDR3 has 16 amino acids. Germline V lookup: CDR1 SGDLS, CDR2 YYNGEE. The rearrangement uses TRBV9 and TRBJ1-2, with 11 bases fitting TRBD1. The TCR sequence derives from a male donor in good health and CMV-seronegative. Sequenced: PBMCs. The CDR3 region is CASSVGGTGGKYGYTF. The CDR3 DNA reads as TGTGCCAGCAGCGTAGGTGGGACAGGGGGAAAGTATGGCTACACCTTC.